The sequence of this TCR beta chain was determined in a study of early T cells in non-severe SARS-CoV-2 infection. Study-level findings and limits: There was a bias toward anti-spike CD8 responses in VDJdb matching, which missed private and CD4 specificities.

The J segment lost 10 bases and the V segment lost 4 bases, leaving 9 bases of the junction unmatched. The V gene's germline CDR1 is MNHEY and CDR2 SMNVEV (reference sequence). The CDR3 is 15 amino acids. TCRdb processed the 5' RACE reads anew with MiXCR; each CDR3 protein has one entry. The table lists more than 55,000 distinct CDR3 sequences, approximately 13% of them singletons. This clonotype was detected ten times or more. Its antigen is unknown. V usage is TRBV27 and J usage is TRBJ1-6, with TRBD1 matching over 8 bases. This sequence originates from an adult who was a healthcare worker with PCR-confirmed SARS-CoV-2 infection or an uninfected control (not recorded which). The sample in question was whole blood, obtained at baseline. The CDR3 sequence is CASSSPQGAGSPLHF. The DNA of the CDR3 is TGTGCCAGCAGTTCCCCCCAGGGGGCCGGATCACCCCTCCACTTT.